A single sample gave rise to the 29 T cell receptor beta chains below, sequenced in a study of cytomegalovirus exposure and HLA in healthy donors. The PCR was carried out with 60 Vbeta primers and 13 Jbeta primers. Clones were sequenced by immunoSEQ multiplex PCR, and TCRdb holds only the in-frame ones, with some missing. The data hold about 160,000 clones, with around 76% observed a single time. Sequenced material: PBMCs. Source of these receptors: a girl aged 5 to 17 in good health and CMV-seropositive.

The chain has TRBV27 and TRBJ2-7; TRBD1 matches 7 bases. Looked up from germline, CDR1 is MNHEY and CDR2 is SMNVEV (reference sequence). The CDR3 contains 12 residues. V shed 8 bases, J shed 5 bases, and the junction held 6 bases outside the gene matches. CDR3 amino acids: CASGTQGDEQYF. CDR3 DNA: TGTGCCAGCGGCACTCAGGGGGACGAGCAGTACTTC.

CDR3 residues: CASSPGGQGREKLFF. CDR3 sequence (DNA): TGTGCCAGCAGCCCGGGGGGACAGGGTCGTGAAAAACTGTTTTTT. The chain links TRBV7-9 to TRBJ1-4; 9 nucleotides match TRBD1. The junction had 8 bases not matched to a gene; V was cut back by 5 bases and J by 7 bases. Germline V CDR1 and CDR2: SEHNR, FQNEAQ (reference sequence). This CDR3 spans 15 amino acids.

DNA for the CDR3: TGCGCCAGCAGCTTGGTCGGACAGGGGCCCCAGCATTTT. Its translation: CASSLVGQGPQHF. The chain carries TRBV5-1 and TRBJ1-5, with 8 bases matching TRBD1. Germline lookup yields CDR1 SGHRS and CDR2 YFSETQ. CDR3 length: 13 amino acids. Unmatched junction bases numbered 2, after V lost 0 bases and J lost 9 bases.

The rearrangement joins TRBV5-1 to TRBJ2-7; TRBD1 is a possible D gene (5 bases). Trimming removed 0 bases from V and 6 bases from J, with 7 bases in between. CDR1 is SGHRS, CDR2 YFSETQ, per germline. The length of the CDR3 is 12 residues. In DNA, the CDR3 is TGCGCCAGCAGCTTGGCAGGGTTCGAGCAGTACTTC. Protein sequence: CASSLAGFEQYF.

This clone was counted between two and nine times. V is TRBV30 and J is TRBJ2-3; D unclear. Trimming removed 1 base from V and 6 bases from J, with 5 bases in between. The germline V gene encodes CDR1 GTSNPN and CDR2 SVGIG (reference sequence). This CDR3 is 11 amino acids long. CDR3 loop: CAWSGGDTQYF. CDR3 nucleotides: TGTGCCTGGAGTGGAGGTGATACGCAGTATTTT.

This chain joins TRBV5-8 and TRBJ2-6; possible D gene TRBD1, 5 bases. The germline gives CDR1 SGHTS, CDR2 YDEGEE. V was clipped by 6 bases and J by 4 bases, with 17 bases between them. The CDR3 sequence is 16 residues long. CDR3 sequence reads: CASIPPPGSGANVLTF. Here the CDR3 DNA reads TGTGCCAGCATCCCACCCCCAGGGTCAGGGGCCAACGTCCTGACTTTC.

The CDR3 spells CASSPVTGATDTQYF. CDR3 bases: TGTGCCAGCAGTCCGGTTACAGGGGCGACAGATACGCAGTATTTT. The rearrangement uses TRBV2 and TRBJ2-3, with TRBD1 identical over 7 bases. CDR3 length: 15 amino acids. Per the germline V gene, CDR1 is SNHLY and CDR2 is FYNNEI. With V trimmed by 5 bases and J by 3 bases, 8 bases remained unmatched.

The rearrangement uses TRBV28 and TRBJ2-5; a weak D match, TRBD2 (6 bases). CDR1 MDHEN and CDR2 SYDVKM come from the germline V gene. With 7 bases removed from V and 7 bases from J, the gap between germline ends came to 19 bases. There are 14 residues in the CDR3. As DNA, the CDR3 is TGTGCCAGCACCCTTATTGGCGGGGTAGGGACCCAGTACTTC. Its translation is CASTLIGGVGTQYF.

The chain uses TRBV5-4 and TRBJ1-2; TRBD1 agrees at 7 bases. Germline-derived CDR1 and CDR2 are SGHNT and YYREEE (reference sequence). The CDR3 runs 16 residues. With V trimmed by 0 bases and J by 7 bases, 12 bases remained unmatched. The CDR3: CASSLVGKDRWGGYTF. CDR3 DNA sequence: TGTGCCAGCAGCTTGGTTGGGAAGGACAGGTGGGGTGGCTACACCTTC.

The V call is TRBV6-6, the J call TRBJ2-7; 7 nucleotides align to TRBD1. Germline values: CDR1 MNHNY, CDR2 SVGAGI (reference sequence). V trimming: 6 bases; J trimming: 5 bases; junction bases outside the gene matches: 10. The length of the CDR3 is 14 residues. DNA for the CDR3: TGTGCCAGCAGATCGGGACAGAGGAGTAACGAGCAGTACTTC. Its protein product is CASRSGQRSNEQYF.

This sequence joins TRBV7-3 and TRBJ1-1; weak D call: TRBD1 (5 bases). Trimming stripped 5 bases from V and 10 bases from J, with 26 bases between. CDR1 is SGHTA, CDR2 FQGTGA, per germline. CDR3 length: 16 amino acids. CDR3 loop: CASSAGGDSSLKGAFF. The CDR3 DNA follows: TGTGCCAGCAGCGCCGGCGGAGACAGCTCCCTAAAAGGAGCTTTCTTT.

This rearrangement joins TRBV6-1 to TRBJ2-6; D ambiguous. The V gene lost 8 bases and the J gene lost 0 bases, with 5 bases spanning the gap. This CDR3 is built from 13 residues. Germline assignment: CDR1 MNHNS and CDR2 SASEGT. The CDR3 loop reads CASRPSGANVLTF. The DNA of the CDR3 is TGTGCCAGCCGTCCCTCTGGGGCCAACGTCCTGACTTTC.

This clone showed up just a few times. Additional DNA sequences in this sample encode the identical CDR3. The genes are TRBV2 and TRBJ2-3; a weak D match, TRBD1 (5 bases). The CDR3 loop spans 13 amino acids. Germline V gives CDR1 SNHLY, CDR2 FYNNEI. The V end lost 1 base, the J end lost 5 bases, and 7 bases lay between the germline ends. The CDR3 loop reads CASSEGGGDTQYF. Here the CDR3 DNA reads TGTGCCAGCAGTGAAGGGGGCGGAGATACGCAGTATTTT.

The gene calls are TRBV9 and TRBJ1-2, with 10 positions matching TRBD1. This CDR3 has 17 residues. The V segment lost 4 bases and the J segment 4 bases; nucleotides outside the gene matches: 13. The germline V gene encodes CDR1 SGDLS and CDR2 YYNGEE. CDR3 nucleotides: TGTGCCAGCAGCAGCGGGACAGGGGCCCCCCCTAGCTATGGCTACACCTTC. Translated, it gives CASSSGTGAPPSYGYTF.

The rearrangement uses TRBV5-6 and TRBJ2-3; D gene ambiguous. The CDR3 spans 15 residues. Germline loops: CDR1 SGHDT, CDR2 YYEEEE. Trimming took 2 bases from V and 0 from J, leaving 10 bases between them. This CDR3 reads CASSFLGRSTDTQYF. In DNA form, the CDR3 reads TGTGCCAGCAGCTTTTTGGGCAGAAGCACAGATACGCAGTATTTT.

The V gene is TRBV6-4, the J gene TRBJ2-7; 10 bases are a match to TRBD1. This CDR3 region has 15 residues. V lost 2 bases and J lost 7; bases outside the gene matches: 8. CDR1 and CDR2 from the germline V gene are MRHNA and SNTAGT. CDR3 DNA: TGTGCCAGCAGTGACATCCGGGACAGGGGTGAAGAGCAGTACTTC. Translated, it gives CASSDIRDRGEEQYF.

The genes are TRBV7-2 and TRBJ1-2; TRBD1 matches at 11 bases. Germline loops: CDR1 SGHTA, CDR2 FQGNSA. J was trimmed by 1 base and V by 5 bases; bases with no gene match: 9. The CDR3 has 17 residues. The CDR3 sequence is CASSKGQGVRVNYGYTF. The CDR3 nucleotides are TGTGCCAGCAGCAAGGGACAGGGGGTACGGGTTAACTATGGCTACACCTTC.

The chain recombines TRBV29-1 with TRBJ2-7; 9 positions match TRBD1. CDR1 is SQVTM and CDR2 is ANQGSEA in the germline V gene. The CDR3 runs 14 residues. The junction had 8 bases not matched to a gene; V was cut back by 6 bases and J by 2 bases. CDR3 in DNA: TGCAGCGTCGGAGGACAGGGGTCGACCTACGAGCAGTACTTC. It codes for CSVGGQGSTYEQYF.

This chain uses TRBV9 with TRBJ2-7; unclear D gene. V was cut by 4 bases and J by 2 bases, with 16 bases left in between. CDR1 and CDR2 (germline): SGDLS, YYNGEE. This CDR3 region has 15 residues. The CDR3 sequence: CASSPNELGAYEQYF. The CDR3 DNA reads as TGTGCCAGCAGCCCGAATGAGCTGGGCGCCTACGAGCAGTACTTC.

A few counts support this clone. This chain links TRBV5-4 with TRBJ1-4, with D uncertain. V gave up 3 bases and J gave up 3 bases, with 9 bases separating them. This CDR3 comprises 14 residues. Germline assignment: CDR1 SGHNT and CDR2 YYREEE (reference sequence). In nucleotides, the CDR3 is TGTGCCAGCAGCTCTAGGAGCTCTAATGAAAAACTGTTTTTT. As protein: CASSSRSSNEKLFF.

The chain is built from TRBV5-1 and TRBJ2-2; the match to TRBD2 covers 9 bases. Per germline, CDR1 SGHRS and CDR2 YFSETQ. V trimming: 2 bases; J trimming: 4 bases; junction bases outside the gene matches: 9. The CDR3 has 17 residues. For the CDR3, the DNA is TGCGCCAGCAGCTTCAAGCTAGCGGGAATGGGCACCGGGGAGCTGTTTTTT. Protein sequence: CASSFKLAGMGTGELFF.

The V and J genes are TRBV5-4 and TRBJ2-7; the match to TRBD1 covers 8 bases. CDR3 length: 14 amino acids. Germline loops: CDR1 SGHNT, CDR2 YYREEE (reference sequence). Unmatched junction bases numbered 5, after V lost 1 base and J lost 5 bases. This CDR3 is CASSLSGGLDEQYF. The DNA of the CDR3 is TGTGCCAGCAGCTTGTCAGGGGGCCTCGACGAGCAGTACTTC. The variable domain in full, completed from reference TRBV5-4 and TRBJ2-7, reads ETGVTQSPTHLIKTRGQQVTLRCSSQSGHNTVSWYQQALGQGPQFIFQYYREEENGRGNFPPRFSGLQFPNYSSELNVNALELDDSALYLCASSLSGGLDEQYFGPGTRLTVT.

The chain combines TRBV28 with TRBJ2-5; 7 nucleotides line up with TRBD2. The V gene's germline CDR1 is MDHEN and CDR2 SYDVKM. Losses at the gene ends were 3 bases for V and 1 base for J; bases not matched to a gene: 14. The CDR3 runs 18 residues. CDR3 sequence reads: CASSFVTDLGEGQETQYF. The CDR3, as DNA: TGTGCCAGCAGTTTCGTCACTGATTTGGGGGAGGGCCAAGAGACCCAGTACTTC. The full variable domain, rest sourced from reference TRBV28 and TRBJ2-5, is DVKVTQSSRYLVKRTGEKVFLECVQDMDHENMFWYRQDPGLGLRLIYFSYDVKMKEKGDIPEGYSVSREKKERFSLILESASTNQTSMYLCASSFVTDLGEGQETQYFGPGTRLLVL.

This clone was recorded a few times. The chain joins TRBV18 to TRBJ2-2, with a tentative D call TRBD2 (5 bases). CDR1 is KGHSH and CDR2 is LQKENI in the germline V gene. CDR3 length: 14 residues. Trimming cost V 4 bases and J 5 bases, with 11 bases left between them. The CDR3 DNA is TGTGCCAGCTCACGGCCGGGATTTACCGGGGAGCTGTTTTTT. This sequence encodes CASSRPGFTGELFF. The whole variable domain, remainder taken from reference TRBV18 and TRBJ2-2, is NAGVMQNPRHLVRRRGQEARLRCSPMKGHSHVYWYRQLPEEGLKFMVYLQKENIIDESGMPKERFSAEFPKEGPSILRIQQVVRGDSAAYFCASSRPGFTGELFFGEGSRLTVL.

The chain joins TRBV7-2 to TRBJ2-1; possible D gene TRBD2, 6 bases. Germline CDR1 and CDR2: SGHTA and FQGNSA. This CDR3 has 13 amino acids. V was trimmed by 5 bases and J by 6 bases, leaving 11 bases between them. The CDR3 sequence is CASSLLAANEQFF. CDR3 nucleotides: TGTGCCAGCAGCCTACTAGCAGCCAATGAGCAGTTCTTC.

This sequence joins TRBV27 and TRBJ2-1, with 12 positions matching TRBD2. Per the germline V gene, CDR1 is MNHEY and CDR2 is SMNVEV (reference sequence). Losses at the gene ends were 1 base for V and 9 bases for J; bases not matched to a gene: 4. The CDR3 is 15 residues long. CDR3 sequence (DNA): TGTGCCAGCAGTTTATACCTAGCGGGAGGGAGTGAGCAGTTCTTC. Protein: CASSLYLAGGSEQFF.

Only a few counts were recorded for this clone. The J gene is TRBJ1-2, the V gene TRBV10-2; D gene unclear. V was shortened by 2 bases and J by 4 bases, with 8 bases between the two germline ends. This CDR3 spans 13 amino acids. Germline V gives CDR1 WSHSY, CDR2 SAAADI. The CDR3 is CASSEVQFYGYTF. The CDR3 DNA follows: TGCGCCAGCAGTGAGGTCCAGTTCTATGGCTACACCTTC.

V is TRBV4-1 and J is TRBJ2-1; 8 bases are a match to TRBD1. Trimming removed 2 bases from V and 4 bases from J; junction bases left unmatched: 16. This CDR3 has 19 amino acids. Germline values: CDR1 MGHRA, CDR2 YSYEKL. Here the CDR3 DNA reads TGCGCCAGCAGCCAAACCCAGGGACAGGCCACCGCCACTTACAATGAGCAGTTCTTC. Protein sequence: CASSQTQGQATATYNEQFF.

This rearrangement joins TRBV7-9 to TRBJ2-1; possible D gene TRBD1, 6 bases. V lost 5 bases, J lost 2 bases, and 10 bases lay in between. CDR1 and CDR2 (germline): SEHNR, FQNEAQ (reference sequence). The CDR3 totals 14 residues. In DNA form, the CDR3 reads TGTGCCAGCAGCGCTCGGGACACCTACAATGAGCAGTTCTTC. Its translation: CASSARDTYNEQFF.